This TCR beta chain was documented in a study of T cell responses to AZD1222 COVID-19 vaccine. In germline, CDR1 is SSHAT, CDR2 FNYEAQ (reference sequence). The CDR3 has 15 residues. On this clone itself: One end of the junction is discordant with germline, which a read error may explain.

TCRdb's copy holds only in-frame clones and misses some; the assay was immunoSEQ multiplex PCR. The table has roughly 150,000 clones, 90% seen once. The rearrangement uses TRBV7-7 and TRBJ2-2; tentative D call: TRBD1 (6 bases). This TCR derives from an adult in good health. This material consisted of peripheral blood, taken on day 0 of AZD1222 vaccination. CDR3 nucleotides: TGTGCTAGCAGCCCCCGGACAGCGAACACCGGGGAGCTGTTTTTT. Translation gives CASSPRTANTGELFF.